This entry is about one T cell receptor beta chain. The sample comes from a study of blood T cell repertoires in COVID-19. Germline V gives CDR1 SEHNR, CDR2 FQNEAQ (reference sequence). V lost 0 bases and J lost 1, with 12 bases in between. The CDR3 runs to 16 residues. Clones were sequenced by immunoSEQ multiplex PCR, and TCRdb holds only the in-frame ones, with some missing. The sample includes around 130,000 clones, approximately 86% seen only once; the top ten take around 5%. The clonotype originates from a human donor in a cohort sampled during active COVID-19. The sample taken for sequencing was peripheral blood. This chain links TRBV7-9 with TRBJ1-1; the D is unclear. CDR3 region: CASSLAFGGSNTEAFF. The CDR3 nucleotides read TGTGCCAGCAGCTTAGCGTTCGGCGGATCGAACACTGAAGCTTTCTTT.